A selection of T cell receptor beta chains follows, all from one sample in a study of cytomegalovirus exposure and HLA in healthy donors. TCRdb's copy holds only in-frame clones and misses some; the assay was immunoSEQ multiplex PCR. The sample records under 250,000 clones, around nine tenths being singletons. Sequenced sample: PBMCs. The source of these receptors is a man aged 18 to 29 in good health and CMV-seronegative. CDR3s include the opening cysteine and the closing phenylalanine or tryptophan. D genes are given only for firm matches.

v_call	d_call	j_call	cdr3_aa
TRBV27	.	TRBJ2-6	CASSLVDSGANVLTF
TRBV5-5	.	TRBJ2-7	CASSLGRWYEQYF
TRBV28	.	TRBJ1-1	CASSFGGQGENTEAFF
TRBV28	TRBD1	TRBJ1-2	CASTQGQQYGYTF
TRBV28	.	TRBJ2-5	CASSLFPRGRGVQETQYF
TRBV4-1	.	TRBJ2-5	CASSQAQGGETQYF
TRBV2	.	TRBJ2-7	CASGEPDGTHGEQYF
TRBV30	.	TRBJ1-5	CAWSVQENQPQHF
TRBV29-1	.	TRBJ2-1	CSTDRGRGGALGEQFF
TRBV7-2	.	TRBJ2-1	CASSFGQGHEQFF
TRBV18	.	TRBJ2-7	CASSPGLVNYEQYF
TRBV15	TRBD2	TRBJ2-1	CATSSTGLAGRHNEQFF
TRBV6-5	TRBD1	TRBJ2-5	CASSYSGTGKETQYF
TRBV6-5	TRBD1	TRBJ1-6	CASRKTGQVNSPLHF
TRBV5-1	.	TRBJ1-4	CASRSGAVNEKLFF
TRBV28	TRBD1	TRBJ2-3	CASNHQGAHTDTQYF
TRBV4-2	.	TRBJ1-5	CASSQEITGNNQPQHF